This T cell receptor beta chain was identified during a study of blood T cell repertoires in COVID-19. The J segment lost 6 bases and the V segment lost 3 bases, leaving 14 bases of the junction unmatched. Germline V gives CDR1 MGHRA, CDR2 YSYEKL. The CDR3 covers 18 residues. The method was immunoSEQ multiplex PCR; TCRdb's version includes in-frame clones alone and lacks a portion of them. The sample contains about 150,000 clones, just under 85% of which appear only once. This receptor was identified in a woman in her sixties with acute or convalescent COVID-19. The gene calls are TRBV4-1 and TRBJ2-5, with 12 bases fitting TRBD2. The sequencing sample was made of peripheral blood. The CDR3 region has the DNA TGCGCCAGCAGCCAGGGTCTCGCCACTAGCGGGGGGCTGAAGACCCAGTACTTC. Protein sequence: CASSQGLATSGGLKTQYF.